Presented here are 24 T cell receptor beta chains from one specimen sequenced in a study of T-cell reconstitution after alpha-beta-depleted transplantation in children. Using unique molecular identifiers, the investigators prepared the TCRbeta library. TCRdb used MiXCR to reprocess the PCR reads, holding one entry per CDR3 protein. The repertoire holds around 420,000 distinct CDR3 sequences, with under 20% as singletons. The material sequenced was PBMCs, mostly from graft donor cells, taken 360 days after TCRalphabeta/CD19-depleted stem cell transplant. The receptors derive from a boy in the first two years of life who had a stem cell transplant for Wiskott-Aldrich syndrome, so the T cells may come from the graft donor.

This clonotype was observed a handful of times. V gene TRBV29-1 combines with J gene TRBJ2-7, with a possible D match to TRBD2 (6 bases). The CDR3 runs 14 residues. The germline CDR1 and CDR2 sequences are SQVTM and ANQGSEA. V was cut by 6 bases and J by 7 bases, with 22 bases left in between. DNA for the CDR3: TGCAGCGTCGGGGACTCACGGTTGGGAAATGAGCAGTACTTC. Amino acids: CSVGDSRLGNEQYF.

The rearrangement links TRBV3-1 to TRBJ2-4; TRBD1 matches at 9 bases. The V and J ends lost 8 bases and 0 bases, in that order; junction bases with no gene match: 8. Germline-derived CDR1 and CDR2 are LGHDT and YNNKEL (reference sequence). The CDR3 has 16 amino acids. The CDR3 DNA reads TGTGCCAGCCAGAAGGGACAGGGTGTAGCCAAAAACATTCAGTACTTC. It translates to CASQKGQGVAKNIQYF.

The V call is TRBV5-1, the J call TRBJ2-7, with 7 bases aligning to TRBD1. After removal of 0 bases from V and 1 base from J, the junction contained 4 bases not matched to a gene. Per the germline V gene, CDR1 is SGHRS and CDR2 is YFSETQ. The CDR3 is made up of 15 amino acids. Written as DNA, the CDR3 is TGCGCCAGCAGCTTGGTGGGACAGACTTCCTACGAGCAGTACTTC. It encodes CASSLVGQTSYEQYF. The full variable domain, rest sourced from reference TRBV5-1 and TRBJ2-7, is KAGVTQTPRYLIKTRGQQVTLSCSPISGHRSVSWYQQTPGQGLQFLFEYFSETQRNKGNFPGRFSGRQFSNSRSEMNVSTLELGDSALYLCASSLVGQTSYEQYFGPGTRLTVT.

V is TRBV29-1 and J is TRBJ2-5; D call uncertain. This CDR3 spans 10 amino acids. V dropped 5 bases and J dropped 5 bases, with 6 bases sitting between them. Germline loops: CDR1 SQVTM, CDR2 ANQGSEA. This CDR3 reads CSVHGETQYF. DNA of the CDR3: TGCAGCGTTCATGGGGAGACCCAGTACTTC.

The CDR3 region has the DNA TGCAGCGTTAAAGGTGGAAACACTGAAGCTTTCTTT. It encodes CSVKGGNTEAFF. The chain employs TRBV29-1 and TRBJ1-1, with D unresolved. Trimming took 5 bases from V and 2 from J, leaving 9 bases between them. CDR1 and CDR2 (germline): SQVTM, ANQGSEA. The CDR3 extends over 12 amino acids.

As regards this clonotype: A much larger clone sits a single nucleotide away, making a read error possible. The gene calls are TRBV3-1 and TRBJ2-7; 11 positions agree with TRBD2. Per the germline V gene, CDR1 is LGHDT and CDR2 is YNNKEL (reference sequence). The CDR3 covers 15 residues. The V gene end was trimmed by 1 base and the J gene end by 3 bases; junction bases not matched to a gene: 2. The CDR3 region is CASSQATSGNYEQYF. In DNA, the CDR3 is TGTGCCAGCAGCCAAGCGACTAGCGGGAACTACGAGCAGTACTTC.

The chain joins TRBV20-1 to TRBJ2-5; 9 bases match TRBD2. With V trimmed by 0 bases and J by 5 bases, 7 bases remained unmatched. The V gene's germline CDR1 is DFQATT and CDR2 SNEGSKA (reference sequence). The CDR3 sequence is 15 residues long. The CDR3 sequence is CSARDRSSGMETQYF. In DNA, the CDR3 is TGCAGTGCTAGAGATCGGTCTAGCGGGATGGAGACCCAGTACTTC.

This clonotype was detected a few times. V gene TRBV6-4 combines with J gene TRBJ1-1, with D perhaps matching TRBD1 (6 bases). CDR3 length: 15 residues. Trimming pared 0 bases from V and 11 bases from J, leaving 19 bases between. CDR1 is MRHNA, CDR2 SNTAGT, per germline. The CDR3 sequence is CASSDSGRGFSPAFF. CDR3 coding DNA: TGTGCCAGCAGTGACTCAGGCAGGGGCTTCTCCCCGGCTTTCTTT.

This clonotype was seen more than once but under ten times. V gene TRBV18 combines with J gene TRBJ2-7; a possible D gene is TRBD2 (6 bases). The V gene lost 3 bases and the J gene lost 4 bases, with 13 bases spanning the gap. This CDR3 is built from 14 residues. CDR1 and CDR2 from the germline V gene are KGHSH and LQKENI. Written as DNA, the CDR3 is TGTGCCAGCTCACCGGGGCTAGGGACTTACGAGCAGTACTTC. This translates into CASSPGLGTYEQYF.

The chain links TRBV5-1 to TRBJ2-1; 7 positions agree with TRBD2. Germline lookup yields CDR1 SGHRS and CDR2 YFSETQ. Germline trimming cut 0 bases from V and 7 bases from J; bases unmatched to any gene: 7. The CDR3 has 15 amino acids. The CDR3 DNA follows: TGCGCCAGCAGCTTGGCCAACGGGGGGTGGAATGAGCAGTTCTTC. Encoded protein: CASSLANGGWNEQFF.

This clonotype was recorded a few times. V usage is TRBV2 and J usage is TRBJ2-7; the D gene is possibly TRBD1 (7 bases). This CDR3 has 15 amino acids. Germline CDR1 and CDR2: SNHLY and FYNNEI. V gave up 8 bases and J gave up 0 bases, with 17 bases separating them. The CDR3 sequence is CASLGRGTVSYEQYF. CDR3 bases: TGTGCCAGCCTGGGTCGCGGGACAGTCTCCTACGAGCAGTACTTC. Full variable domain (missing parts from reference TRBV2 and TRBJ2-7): EPEVTQTPSHQVTQMGQEVILRCVPISNHLYFYWYRQILGQKVEFLVSFYNNEISEKSEIFDDQFSVERPDGSNFTLKIRSTKLEDSAMYFCASLGRGTVSYEQYFGPGTRLTVT.

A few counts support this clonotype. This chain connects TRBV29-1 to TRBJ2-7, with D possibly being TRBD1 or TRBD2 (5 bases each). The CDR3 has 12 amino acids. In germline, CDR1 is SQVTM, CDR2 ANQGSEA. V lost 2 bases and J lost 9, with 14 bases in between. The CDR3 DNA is TGCAGCGTTGAATCGGGGACGTCGAGGCAGTACTTC. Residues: CSVESGTSRQYF.

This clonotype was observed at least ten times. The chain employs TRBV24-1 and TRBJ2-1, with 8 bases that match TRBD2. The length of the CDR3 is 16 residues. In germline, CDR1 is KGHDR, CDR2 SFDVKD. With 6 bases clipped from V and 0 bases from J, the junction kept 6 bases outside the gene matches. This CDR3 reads CATSKSGTSSYNEQFF. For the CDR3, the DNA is TGTGCCACCAGTAAATCCGGGACTAGCTCCTACAATGAGCAGTTCTTC.

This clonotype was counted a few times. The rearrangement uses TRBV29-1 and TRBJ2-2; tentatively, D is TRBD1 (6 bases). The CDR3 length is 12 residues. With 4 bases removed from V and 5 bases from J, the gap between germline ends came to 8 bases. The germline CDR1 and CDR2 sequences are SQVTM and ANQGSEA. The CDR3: CSVGTATGELFF. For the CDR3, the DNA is TGCAGCGTTGGGACAGCGACCGGGGAGCTGTTTTTT.

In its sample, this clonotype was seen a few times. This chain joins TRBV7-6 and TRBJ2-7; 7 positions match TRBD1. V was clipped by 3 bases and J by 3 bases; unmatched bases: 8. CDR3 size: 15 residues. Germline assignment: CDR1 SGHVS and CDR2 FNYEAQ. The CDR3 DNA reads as TGTGCCAGCAGCTTCAACCCGGGACAGCACTACGAGCAGTACTTC. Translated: CASSFNPGQHYEQYF.

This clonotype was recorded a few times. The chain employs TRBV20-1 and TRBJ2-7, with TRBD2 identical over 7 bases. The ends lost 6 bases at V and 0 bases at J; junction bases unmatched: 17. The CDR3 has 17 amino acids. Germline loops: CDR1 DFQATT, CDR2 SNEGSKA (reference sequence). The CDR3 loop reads CSAPGGGSSGASYEQYF. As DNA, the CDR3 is TGCAGTGCCCCGGGAGGTGGGTCTAGCGGTGCCTCCTACGAGCAGTACTTC.

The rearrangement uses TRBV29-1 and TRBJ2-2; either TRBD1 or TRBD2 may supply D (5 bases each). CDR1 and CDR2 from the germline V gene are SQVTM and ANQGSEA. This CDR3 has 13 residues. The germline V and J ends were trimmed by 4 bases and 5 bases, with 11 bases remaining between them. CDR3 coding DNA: TGCAGCGTTGGGGACCAATTAACCGGGGAGCTGTTTTTT. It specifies CSVGDQLTGELFF.

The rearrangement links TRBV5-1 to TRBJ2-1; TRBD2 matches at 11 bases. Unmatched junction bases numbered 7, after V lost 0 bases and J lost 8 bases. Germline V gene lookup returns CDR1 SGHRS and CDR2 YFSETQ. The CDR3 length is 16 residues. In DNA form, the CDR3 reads TGCGCCAGCAGCTTGGTCACGGCTAGCGGGGGGTATGAGCAGTTCTTC. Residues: CASSLVTASGGYEQFF. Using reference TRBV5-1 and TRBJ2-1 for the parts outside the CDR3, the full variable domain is KAGVTQTPRYLIKTRGQQVTLSCSPISGHRSVSWYQQTPGQGLQFLFEYFSETQRNKGNFPGRFSGRQFSNSRSEMNVSTLELGDSALYLCASSLVTASGGYEQFFGPGTRLTVL.

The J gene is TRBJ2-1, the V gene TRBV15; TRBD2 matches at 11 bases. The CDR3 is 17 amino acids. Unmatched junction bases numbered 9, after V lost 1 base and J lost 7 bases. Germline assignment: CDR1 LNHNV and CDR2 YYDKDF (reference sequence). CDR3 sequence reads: CATSRGVAGGPGNEQFF. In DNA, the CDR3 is TGTGCCACCAGCAGAGGGGTAGCGGGGGGGCCAGGGAATGAGCAGTTCTTC.

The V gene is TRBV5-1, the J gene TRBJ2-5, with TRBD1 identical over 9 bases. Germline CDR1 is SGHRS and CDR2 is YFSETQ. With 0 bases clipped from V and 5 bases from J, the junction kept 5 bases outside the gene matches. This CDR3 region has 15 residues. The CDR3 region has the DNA TGCGCCAGCAGCTTGGGACAGGGGGTTATCGAGACCCAGTACTTC. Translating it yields CASSLGQGVIETQYF.

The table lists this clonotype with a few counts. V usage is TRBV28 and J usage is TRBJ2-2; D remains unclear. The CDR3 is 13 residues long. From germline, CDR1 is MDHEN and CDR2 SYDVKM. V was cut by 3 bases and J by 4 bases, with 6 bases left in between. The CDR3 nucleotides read TGTGCCAGCAGTTTCCGTTCCACCGGGGAGCTGTTTTTT. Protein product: CASSFRSTGELFF.

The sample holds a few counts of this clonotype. CDR3 loop: CASSSLQGGRYEQYF. In DNA, the CDR3 is TGTGCCAGCAGTTCGCTCCAGGGTGGTAGGTACGAGCAGTACTTC. The chain links TRBV6-5 to TRBJ2-7, with D possibly matching TRBD1 (5 bases). The CDR3 loop spans 15 amino acids. V was trimmed by 4 bases and J by 4 bases, leaving 17 bases between them. Germline-derived CDR1 and CDR2 are MNHEY and SVGAGI.

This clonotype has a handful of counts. The CDR3 DNA is TGCGCCAGCAGAGGGGGGTTGACAGGGCATGAGCAGTTCTTC. Translation: CASRGGLTGHEQFF. This chain joins TRBV5-1 and TRBJ2-1, with a tentative D call TRBD1 (7 bases). This CDR3 spans 14 amino acids. Trimming shortened V by 5 bases and J by 8 bases, and 17 bases separated the two germline ends. Germline V lookup: CDR1 SGHRS, CDR2 YFSETQ.

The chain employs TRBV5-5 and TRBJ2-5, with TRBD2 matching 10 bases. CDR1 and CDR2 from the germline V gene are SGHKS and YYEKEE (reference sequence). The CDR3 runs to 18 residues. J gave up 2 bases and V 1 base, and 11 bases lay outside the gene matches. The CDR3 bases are TGTGCCAGCAGCTTGTTCGCCCTAGCGGGAGTAGGTCAAGAGACCCAGTACTTC. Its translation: CASSLFALAGVGQETQYF.